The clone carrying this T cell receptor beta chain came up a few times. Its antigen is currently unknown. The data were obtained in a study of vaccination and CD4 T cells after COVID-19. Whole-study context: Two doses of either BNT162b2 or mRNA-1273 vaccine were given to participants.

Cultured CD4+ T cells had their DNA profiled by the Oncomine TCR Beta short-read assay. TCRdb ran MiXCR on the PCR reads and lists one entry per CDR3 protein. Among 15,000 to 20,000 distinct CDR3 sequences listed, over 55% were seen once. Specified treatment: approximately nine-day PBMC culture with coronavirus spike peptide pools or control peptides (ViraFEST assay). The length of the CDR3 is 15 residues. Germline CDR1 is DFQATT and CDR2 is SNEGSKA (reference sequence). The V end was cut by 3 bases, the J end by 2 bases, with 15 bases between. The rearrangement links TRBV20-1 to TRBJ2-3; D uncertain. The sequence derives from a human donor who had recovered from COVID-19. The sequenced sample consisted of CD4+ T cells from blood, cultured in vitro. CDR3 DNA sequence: TGCAGTGCTAGGCGTGGGCCGGGTGTCACAGATACGCAGTATTTT. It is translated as CSARRGPGVTDTQYF.